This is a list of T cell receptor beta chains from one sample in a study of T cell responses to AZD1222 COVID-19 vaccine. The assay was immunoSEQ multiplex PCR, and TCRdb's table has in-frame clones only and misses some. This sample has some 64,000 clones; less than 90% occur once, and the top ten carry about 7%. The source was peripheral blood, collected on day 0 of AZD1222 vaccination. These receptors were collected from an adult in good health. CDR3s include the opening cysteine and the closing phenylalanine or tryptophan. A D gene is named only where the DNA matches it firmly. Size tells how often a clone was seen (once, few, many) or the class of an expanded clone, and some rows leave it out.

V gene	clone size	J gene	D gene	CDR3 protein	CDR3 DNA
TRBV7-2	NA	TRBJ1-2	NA	CASSLAMTANYGYTF	TGTGCCAGCAGCTTAGCGATGACGGCTAACTATGGCTACACCTTC
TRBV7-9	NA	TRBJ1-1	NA	CASSGTVATEAFF	TGTGCCAGCAGCGGCACGGTCGCCACTGAAGCTTTCTTT
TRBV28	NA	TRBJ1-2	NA	CASSFGPGGRDYGYTF	TGTGCCAGCAGTTTCGGTCCGGGTGGCAGGGACTATGGCTACACCTTC
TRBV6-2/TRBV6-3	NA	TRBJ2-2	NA	CASSGRRGANTGELFF	TGTGCCAGCAGTGGTCGTAGGGGAGCGAACACCGGGGAGCTGTTTTTT
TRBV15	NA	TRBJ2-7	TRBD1	CATSRTGEAYEQYF	TGTGCCACCAGCAGGACAGGGGAGGCCTACGAGCAGTACTTC
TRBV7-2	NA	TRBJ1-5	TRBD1	CASSLAATGSNQPQHF	TGTGCCAGCAGCTTAGCTGCGACAGGGAGCAATCAGCCCCAGCATTTT
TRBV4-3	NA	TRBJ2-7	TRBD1	CASSQGGTGGYEQYF	TGCGCCAGCAGCCAGGGGGGGACAGGGGGGTACGAGCAGTACTTC
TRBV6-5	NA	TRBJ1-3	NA	CASSYSTRSGNTIYF	TGTGCCAGCAGTTACTCGACCCGGTCTGGAAACACCATATATTTT
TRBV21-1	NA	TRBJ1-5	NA	CASSKAGRGRPRPGNQPQHF	TGTGCCAGCAGCAAAGCCGGGAGGGGGCGACCCCGTCCGGGGAATCAGCCCCAGCATTTT
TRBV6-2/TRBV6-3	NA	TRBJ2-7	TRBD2	CASSYSVTSGVPYEQYF	TGTGCCAGCAGTTACTCGGTGACTAGCGGGGTCCCCTACGAGCAGTACTTC
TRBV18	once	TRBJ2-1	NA	CASSPGLGEQQFF	TGTGCCAGCTCACCCGGATTGGGTGAGCAGCAGTTCTTC
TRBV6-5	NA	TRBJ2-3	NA	CASRRTDSTDTQYF	TGTGCCAGCAGGCGGACGGATAGCACAGATACGCAGTATTTT
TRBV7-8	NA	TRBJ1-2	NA	CASSLGPDYGYTF	TGTGCCAGCAGCTTAGGGCCGGACTATGGCTACACCTTC
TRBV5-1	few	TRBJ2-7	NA	CASSLGGGAVYEQYF	TGCGCCAGCAGCTTGGGTGGAGGGGCAGTATACGAGCAGTACTTC
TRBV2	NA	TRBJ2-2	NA	CASSGVSANTGELFF	TGTGCCAGCAGTGGGGTCAGTGCGAACACCGGGGAGCTGTTTTTT
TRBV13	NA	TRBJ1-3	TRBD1	CASSETGGRDTIYF	TGTGCCAGCAGCGAAACAGGGGGCCGGGACACCATATATTTT
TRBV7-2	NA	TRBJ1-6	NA	CASSLGPGDFNSPLHF	TGTGCCAGCAGCTTAGGGCCAGGGGACTTTAATTCACCCCTCCACTTT
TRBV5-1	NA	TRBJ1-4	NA	CASSPEADEKLFF	TGCGCCAGCAGCCCGGAGGCGGATGAAAAACTGTTTTTT
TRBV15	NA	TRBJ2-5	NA	CATSRDGQTQYF	TGTGCCACCAGCAGAGATGGGCAGACCCAGTACTTC
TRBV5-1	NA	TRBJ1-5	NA	CASSLDPWGGQPQHF	TGCGCCAGCAGCTTGGACCCATGGGGTGGTCAGCCCCAGCATTTT
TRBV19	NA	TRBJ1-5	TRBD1	CASSRQGAALSANQPQHF	TGTGCCAGTAGCCGACAGGGGGCAGCTCTTAGCGCCAATCAGCCCCAGCATTTT
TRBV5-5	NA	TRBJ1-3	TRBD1	CASSPQGVAGNTIYF	TGTGCCAGCAGCCCACAGGGGGTAGCTGGAAACACCATATATTTT
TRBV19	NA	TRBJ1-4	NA	CASSLSAGGYEKLFF	TGTGCCAGTAGTCTCTCCGCGGGGGGCTATGAAAAACTGTTTTTT
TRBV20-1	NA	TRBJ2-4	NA	CSASVVNIQYF	TGCAGTGCTAGTGTCGTAAACATTCAGTACTTC
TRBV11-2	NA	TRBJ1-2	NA	CASSPGQNYGYTF	TGTGCCAGCAGCCCTGGACAGAACTATGGCTACACCTTC
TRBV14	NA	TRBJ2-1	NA	CASSQPVGEEQFF	TGTGCCAGCAGCCAACCGGTGGGGGAGGAGCAGTTCTTC
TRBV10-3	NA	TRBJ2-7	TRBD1	CAISEPGQGAVSSYEQYF	TGTGCCATCAGTGAGCCGGGACAGGGGGCCGTAAGCTCCTACGAGCAGTACTTC
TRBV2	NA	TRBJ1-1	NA	CASSQNLGYTEAFF	TGTGCCAGCAGTCAAAACTTAGGGTACACTGAAGCTTTCTTT
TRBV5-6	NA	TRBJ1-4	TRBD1	CASSSQTGTREKLFF	TGTGCCAGCAGCTCACAGACAGGGACAAGGGAAAAACTGTTTTTT
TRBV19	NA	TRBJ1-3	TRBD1	CASSTTGTGNTIYF	TGTGCCAGTAGTACGACAGGGACTGGAAACACCATATATTTT
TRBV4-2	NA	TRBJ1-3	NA	CASSQDGGGRNTIYF	TGTGCCAGCAGCCAAGATGGCGGGGGCCGAAACACCATATATTTT
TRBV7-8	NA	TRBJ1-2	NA	CASSLIRGIAGYTF	TGTGCCAGCAGCTTAATCAGGGGAATTGCTGGCTACACCTTC
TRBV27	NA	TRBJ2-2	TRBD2	CASSPSGGVSGELFF	TGTGCCAGCAGCCCTAGCGGGGGGGTCTCCGGGGAGCTGTTTTTT
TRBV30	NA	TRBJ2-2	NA	CAWSPRSTGELFF	TGTGCCTGGAGCCCTCGCTCAACCGGGGAGCTGTTTTTT
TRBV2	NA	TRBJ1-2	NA	CASSETRGAAYGYTF	TGTGCCAGCAGTGAAACCCGGGGAGCGGCCTATGGCTACACCTTC
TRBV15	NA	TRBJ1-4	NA	CATSSTPGTPVEKLFF	TGTGCCACCAGTAGCACTCCCGGGACCCCCGTGGAAAAACTGTTTTTT
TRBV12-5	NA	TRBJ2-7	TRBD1	CASGGTGNSYEQYF	TGTGCTAGTGGGGGGACAGGGAACAGCTACGAGCAGTACTTC
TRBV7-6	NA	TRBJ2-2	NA	CASSSYTGELFF	TGTGCCAGCAGCTCCTACACCGGGGAGCTGTTTTTT
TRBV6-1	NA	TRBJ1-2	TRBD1	CASSEVGQATNYGYTF	TGTGCCAGCAGTGAAGTGGGACAGGCTACAAACTATGGCTACACCTTC
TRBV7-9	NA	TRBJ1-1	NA	CASSLYGNTEAFF	TGTGCCAGCAGCTTATACGGGAACACTGAAGCTTTCTTT